A single sample gave rise to the 16 T cell receptor beta chains below, sequenced in a study of cytomegalovirus exposure and HLA in healthy donors. Primers: 60 Vbeta forward and 13 Jbeta reverse. Only in-frame clones appear in the TCRdb table, and some are missing; sequencing was by immunoSEQ multiplex PCR. The table has 110,000 to 150,000 clones, roughly four fifths seen once. The sequenced sample consisted of PBMCs. The origin of the receptors is a woman between 40 and 55 years old in good health and CMV-seronegative.

This rearrangement joins TRBV19 to TRBJ1-1, with 7 nucleotides matching TRBD1. Per germline, CDR1 LNHDA and CDR2 SQIVND (reference sequence). The CDR3 totals 15 residues. The V and J ends lost 5 bases and 3 bases, in that order; junction bases with no gene match: 9. CDR3 in amino acids: CASSSETTGYTEAFF. The CDR3 DNA reads as TGTGCCAGTAGTTCCGAAACGACAGGGTACACTGAAGCTTTCTTT.

The V call is TRBV28, the J call TRBJ2-3, with TRBD1 identical over 10 bases. V was clipped by 5 bases and J by 8 bases; unmatched bases: 10. The germline gives CDR1 MDHEN, CDR2 SYDVKM. The CDR3 is 15 residues long. In nucleotides, the CDR3 is TGTGCCAGCAGTACTCCGGGACAGGGGTGGCGTACGCAGTATTTT. Translating it yields CASSTPGQGWRTQYF.

This clone was detected only a few times. The chain couples TRBV6-1 to TRBJ1-1; D gene uncertain. The CDR3 has 12 amino acids. Germline V gene sequence: CDR1 MNHNS, CDR2 SASEGT. Trimming cost V 7 bases and J 14 bases, with 20 bases left between them. In nucleotides, the CDR3 is TGTGCCAGCAATCTAGGAGGCCAGTTGCCCTTCTTT. It encodes CASNLGGQLPFF.

The chain joins TRBV18 to TRBJ2-3, with 8 bases lining up with TRBD1. The CDR3 has 17 residues. J gave up 1 base and V 3 bases, and 9 bases lay outside the gene matches. Germline loops: CDR1 KGHSH, CDR2 LQKENI. CDR3 loop: CASSPAGGDWGTDTQYF. CDR3 DNA: TGTGCCAGCTCACCTGCAGGGGGCGATTGGGGCACAGATACGCAGTATTTT. The full variable domain, its missing parts supplied by reference TRBV18 and TRBJ2-3, is NAGVMQNPRHLVRRRGQEARLRCSPMKGHSHVYWYRQLPEEGLKFMVYLQKENIIDESGMPKERFSAEFPKEGPSILRIQQVVRGDSAAYFCASSPAGGDWGTDTQYFGPGTRLTVL.

The rearrangement joins TRBV4-1 to TRBJ2-7, with D possibly TRBD1 on 6 matching bases. The CDR3 spans 17 residues. The germline gives CDR1 MGHRA, CDR2 YSYEKL. Trimming removed 4 bases at V and 3 bases at J, with 22 bases between. The chain's CDR3 is CASSLKSIQGSGYEQYF. DNA for the CDR3: TGCGCCAGCAGCCTCAAATCCATACAGGGCTCGGGCTACGAGCAGTACTTC.

As concerns this clone: At one of its ends the junction is not consistent with the germline gene, which may arise from a read error. This chain joins TRBV7-9 and TRBJ1-3; perhaps TRBD1 as D (6 bases). Germline V CDR1 and CDR2: SEHNR, FQNEAQ (reference sequence). CDR3 length: 16 amino acids. CDR3 residues: CSSSSQGQIAGNTIYF. Written as DNA, the CDR3 is TGTTCCAGCAGCTCCCAGGGACAAATAGCCGGAAACACCATATATTTT.

The chain combines TRBV13 with TRBJ1-2; possible D gene TRBD1, 5 bases. This CDR3 is 14 amino acids long. V lost 2 bases to trimming and J lost 3 bases, with 10 bases between them. Germline V CDR1 and CDR2: PRHDT, FYEKMQ (reference sequence). The CDR3 loop is CASSLNGGDYGYTF. Here the CDR3 DNA reads TGTGCCAGCAGCTTAAACGGGGGGGACTATGGCTACACCTTC.

V and J are TRBV5-1 and TRBJ1-1; D is unclear. V shed 0 bases and J shed 3 bases, with 12 bases lying between them. The CDR3 totals 15 residues. Germline CDR1 SGHRS, CDR2 YFSETQ. CDR3 residues: CASSLVGTEDTEAFF. CDR3 coding DNA: TGCGCCAGCAGCTTGGTAGGAACCGAGGACACTGAAGCTTTCTTT.

J is TRBJ2-2 and V is TRBV12-5, with D unresolved. V was trimmed by 5 bases and J by 0 bases, leaving 10 bases between them. Germline V gene data show CDR1 as LGHNT and CDR2 as FRNRAP. The CDR3 sequence is 15 residues long. CDR3 residues: CASGPVFTNTGELFF. CDR3 nucleotides: TGTGCTAGTGGTCCAGTCTTTACGAACACCGGGGAGCTGTTTTTT.

The rearrangement joins TRBV4-2 to TRBJ2-4, with 15 positions matching TRBD2. Germline CDR1 and CDR2: LGHNA and YNFKEQ. V lost 5 bases to trimming and J lost 7 bases; unmatched junction nucleotides: 9. The CDR3 extends over 17 amino acids. The CDR3 sequence: CASSTRTSGGARNIQYF. CDR3 nucleotides: TGTGCCAGCAGCACCCGGACTAGCGGGGGGGCCCGGAACATTCAGTACTTC.

The chain uses TRBV4-2 and TRBJ1-2; D gene uncertain. V was trimmed by 4 bases and J by 1 base, leaving 10 bases between them. Germline V gene data show CDR1 as LGHNA and CDR2 as YNFKEQ. The CDR3 is 14 amino acids. CDR3 residues: CASSPPRVNYGYTF. CDR3 sequence (DNA): TGTGCCAGCAGCCCTCCCCGAGTTAACTATGGCTACACCTTC.

V gene TRBV7-2 combines with J gene TRBJ2-5; 11 bases map to TRBD1. J was trimmed by 4 bases and V by 5 bases; bases with no gene match: 3. Germline assignment: CDR1 SGHTA and CDR2 FQGNSA. The CDR3 is 14 residues long. The DNA for the CDR3 is TGTGCCAGCAGCACCGGACAGGGGGCAGAGACCCAGTACTTC. It yields the protein CASSTGQGAETQYF.

This clone was detected only once. The genes are TRBV5-1 and TRBJ2-3; TRBD2 matches 9 bases. The CDR3 has 17 amino acids. Trimming cost V 4 bases and J 0 bases; bases outside gene matches: 9. Germline V gives CDR1 SGHRS, CDR2 YFSETQ. As DNA, the CDR3 is TGCGCCAGCAGCCGCGGTGGGCTAGCGGGGAGCACAGATACGCAGTATTTT. It translates to CASSRGGLAGSTDTQYF.

The rearrangement uses TRBV4-3 and TRBJ1-1, with no clear D. V lost 2 bases and J 5 bases, leaving 12 bases between the germline ends. Germline V lookup: CDR1 LGHNA, CDR2 YSLEER. The CDR3 covers 14 residues. CDR3 in amino acids: CASSQLLSGTEAFF. The DNA of the CDR3 is TGCGCCAGCAGCCAACTTCTTTCAGGTACTGAAGCTTTCTTT.

This clone was picked up one time. The chain is built from TRBV5-1 and TRBJ1-1; D is undetermined. The V end lost 1 base, the J end lost 1 base, and 8 bases lay between the germline ends. The CDR3 runs to 14 residues. CDR1 is SGHRS, CDR2 YFSETQ, per germline. CDR3 loop: CASSLKGGNTEAFF. CDR3 DNA sequence: TGCGCCAGCAGCTTGAAGGGAGGGAACACTGAAGCTTTCTTT.

The table lists this clone with a few counts. V usage is TRBV2 and J usage is TRBJ2-2, with D unclear. CDR1 and CDR2 (germline): SNHLY, FYNNEI. V was clipped by 6 bases and J by 5 bases, with 7 bases between them. The CDR3 is 12 residues long. CDR3 amino acids: CASSLRTGELFF. Here the CDR3 DNA reads TGTGCCAGCAGCCTCAGGACCGGGGAGCTGTTTTTT.